One and the same sample provided the 8 T cell receptor beta chains below, sequenced in a study of shared clonotypes between healthy human individuals. CD45RO-negative, CCR7-positively selected cells formed the naive CD8 fraction, excluding terminally differentiated effector memory CD45RA+ cells. Clones were sequenced by immunoSEQ multiplex PCR, and TCRdb holds only the in-frame ones, with some missing. The profile covers more than 2 million clones, with approximately 94% appearing a single time and 1% to 1.3% taken by the ten largest. Sequences were obtained from naive CD8+ T cells sorted from blood. These receptors all come from a man between 18 and 35 years old in good health.

Comments on this clone: The same CDR3 is also encoded by other DNA sequences in this sample. The chain employs TRBV7-2 and TRBJ2-7; D remains unclear. Germline V lookup: CDR1 SGHTA, CDR2 FQGNSA. V lost 1 base and J lost 6, with 4 bases in between. The CDR3 length is 11 residues. The CDR3 region has the DNA TGTGCCAGCAGCTTAGGTCTCGAGCAGTACTTC. It specifies CASSLGLEQYF.

The table lists this clone with a count of one. The V call is TRBV1, the J call TRBJ1-4; the tabulated D call, TRBD1, remains unverified against the DNA. TRBV1 is an annotated pseudogene. This CDR3 contains 15 residues. Here the CDR3 DNA reads TGCACCAGCAGCCTCGAATCCAGGGTAGGCGAAAAACTGTTTTTT. This encodes CTSSLESRVGEKLFF.

The V gene is TRBV5-6, the J gene TRBJ2-2, with D unclear. The germline gives CDR1 SGHDT, CDR2 YYEEEE. Trimming removed 4 bases at V and 11 bases at J, with 12 bases between. CDR3 length: 12 amino acids. The CDR3 sequence is CASSQDISELFF. The CDR3 nucleotides read TGTGCCAGCAGCCAAGACATTTCAGAGCTGTTTTTT.

The chain combines TRBV7-9 with TRBJ2-7, with D possibly being TRBD1 (6 bases). The V gene's germline CDR1 is SEHNR and CDR2 FQNEAQ (reference sequence). V gave up 2 bases and J gave up 0 bases, with 8 bases separating them. The CDR3 totals 14 residues. DNA for the CDR3: TGTGCCAGCAGCTTACAACAGGGCTCCTACGAGCAGTACTTC. The encoded protein is CASSLQQGSYEQYF. Using reference TRBV7-9 and TRBJ2-7 for the parts outside the CDR3, the full variable domain is DTGVSQNPRHKITKRGQNVTFRCDPISEHNRLYWYRQTLGQGPEFLTYFQNEAQLEKSRLLSDRFSAERPKGSFSTLEIQRTEQGDSAMYLCASSLQQGSYEQYFGPGTRLTVT.

The CDR3 DNA is TGCGCCAGCAGCTTGGACTCCTTACTAGCCAAAAACATTCAGTACTTC. Translating it yields CASSLDSLLAKNIQYF. The chain has TRBV5-1 and TRBJ2-4; D remains unclear. Germline-derived CDR1 and CDR2 are SGHRS and YFSETQ. The CDR3 loop spans 16 amino acids. Trimming removed 0 bases at V and 0 bases at J, with 10 bases between.

This chain connects TRBV18 to TRBJ2-7; perhaps TRBD1 as D (6 bases). Trimming cost V 4 bases and J 2 bases, with 12 bases left between them. Germline assignment: CDR1 KGHSH and CDR2 LQKENI. The CDR3 loop spans 14 amino acids. DNA for the CDR3: TGTGCCAGCTCACACCCCGGACAGCCCTACGAGCAGTACTTC. The encoded protein is CASSHPGQPYEQYF.

This CDR3 is CASSLSPGDDAYEQYF. The CDR3 region has the DNA TGTGCCAGCAGCTTATCACCGGGAGATGACGCCTACGAGCAGTACTTC. The chain combines TRBV11-2 with TRBJ2-7; TRBD2 might be the D (6 bases). The CDR3 totals 16 residues. The V gene lost 2 bases and the J gene lost 2 bases, with 16 bases spanning the gap. Germline values: CDR1 SGHAT, CDR2 FQNNGV. Using reference TRBV11-2 and TRBJ2-7 for the parts outside the CDR3, the full variable domain is EAGVAQSPRYKIIEKRQSVAFWCNPISGHATLYWYQQILGQGPKLLIQFQNNGVVDDSQLPKDRFSAERLKGVDSTLKIQPAKLEDSAVYLCASSLSPGDDAYEQYFGPGTRLTVT.

The V and J genes are TRBV7-9 and TRBJ1-6; D is unclear. Trimming pared 6 bases from V and 9 bases from J, leaving 9 bases between. The CDR3 extends over 12 amino acids. Germline V gene lookup returns CDR1 SEHNR and CDR2 FQNEAQ (reference sequence). CDR3 in amino acids: CASSTTLSPLHF. CDR3 coding DNA: TGTGCCAGCAGTACCACACTTTCACCCCTCCACTTT.